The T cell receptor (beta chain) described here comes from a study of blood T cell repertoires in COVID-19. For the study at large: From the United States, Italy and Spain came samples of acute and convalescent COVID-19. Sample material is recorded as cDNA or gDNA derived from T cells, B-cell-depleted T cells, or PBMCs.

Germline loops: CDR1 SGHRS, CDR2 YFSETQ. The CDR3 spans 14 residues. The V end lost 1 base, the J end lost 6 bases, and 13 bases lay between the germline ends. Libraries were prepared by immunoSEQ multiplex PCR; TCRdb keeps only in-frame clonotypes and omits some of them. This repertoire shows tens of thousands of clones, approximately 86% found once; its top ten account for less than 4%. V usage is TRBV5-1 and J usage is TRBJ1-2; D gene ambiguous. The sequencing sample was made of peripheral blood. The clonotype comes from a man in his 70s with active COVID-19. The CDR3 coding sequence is TGCGCCAGCAGCTTGTCGGTACAGCTTAATGGCTACACCTTC. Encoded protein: CASSLSVQLNGYTF.